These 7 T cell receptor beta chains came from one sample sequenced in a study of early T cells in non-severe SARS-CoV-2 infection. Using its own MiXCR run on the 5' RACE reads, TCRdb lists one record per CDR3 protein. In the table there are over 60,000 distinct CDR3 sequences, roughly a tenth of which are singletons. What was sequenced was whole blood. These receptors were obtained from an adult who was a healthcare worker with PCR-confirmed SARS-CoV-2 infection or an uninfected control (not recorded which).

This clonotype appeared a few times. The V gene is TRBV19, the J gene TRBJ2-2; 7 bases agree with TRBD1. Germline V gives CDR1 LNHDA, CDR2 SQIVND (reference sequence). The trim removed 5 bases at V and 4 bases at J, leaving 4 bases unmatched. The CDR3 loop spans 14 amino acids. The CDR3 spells CASSEGQSTGELFF. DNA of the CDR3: TGTGCCAGTAGTGAGGGACAGTCCACCGGGGAGCTGTTTTTT.

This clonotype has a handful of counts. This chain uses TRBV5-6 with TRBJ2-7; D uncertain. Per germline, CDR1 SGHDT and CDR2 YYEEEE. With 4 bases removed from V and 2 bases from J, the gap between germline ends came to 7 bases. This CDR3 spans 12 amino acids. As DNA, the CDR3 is TGTGCCAGCAGCCTACTCGCCTACGAGCAGTACTTC. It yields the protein CASSLLAYEQYF.

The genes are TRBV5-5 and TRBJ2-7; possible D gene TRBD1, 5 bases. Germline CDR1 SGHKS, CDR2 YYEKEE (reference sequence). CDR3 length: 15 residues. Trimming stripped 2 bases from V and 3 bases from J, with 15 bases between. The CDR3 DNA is TGTGCCAGCAGCTTCATGGCACAGGCGGACTACGAGCAGTACTTC. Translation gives CASSFMAQADYEQYF.

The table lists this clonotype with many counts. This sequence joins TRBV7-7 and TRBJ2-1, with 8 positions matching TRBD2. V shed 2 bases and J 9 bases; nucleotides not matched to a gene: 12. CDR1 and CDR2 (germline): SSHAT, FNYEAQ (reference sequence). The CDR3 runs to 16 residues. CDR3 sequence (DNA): TGTGCCAGCAGCTTATCAGCGGGGGCCCCCACCGGTGAGCAGTTCTTC. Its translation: CASSLSAGAPTGEQFF.

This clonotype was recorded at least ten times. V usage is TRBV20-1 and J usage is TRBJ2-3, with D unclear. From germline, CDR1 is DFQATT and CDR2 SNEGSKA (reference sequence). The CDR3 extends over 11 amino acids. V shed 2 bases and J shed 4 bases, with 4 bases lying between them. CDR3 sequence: CSARLADTQYF. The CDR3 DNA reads TGCAGTGCTAGACTCGCAGATACGCAGTATTTT.

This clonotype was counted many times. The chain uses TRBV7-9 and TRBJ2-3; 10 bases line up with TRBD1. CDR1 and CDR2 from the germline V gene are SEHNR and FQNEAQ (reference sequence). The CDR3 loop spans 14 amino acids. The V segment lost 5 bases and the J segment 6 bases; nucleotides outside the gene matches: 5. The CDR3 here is CASSPGQGMDTQYF. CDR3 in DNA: TGTGCCAGCAGCCCGGGACAGGGGATGGATACGCAGTATTTT. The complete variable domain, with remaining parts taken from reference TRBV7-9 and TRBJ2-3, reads DTGVSQNPRHKITKRGQNVTFRCDPISEHNRLYWYRQTLGQGPEFLTYFQNEAQLEKSRLLSDRFSAERPKGSFSTLEIQRTEQGDSAMYLCASSPGQGMDTQYFGPGTRLTVL.

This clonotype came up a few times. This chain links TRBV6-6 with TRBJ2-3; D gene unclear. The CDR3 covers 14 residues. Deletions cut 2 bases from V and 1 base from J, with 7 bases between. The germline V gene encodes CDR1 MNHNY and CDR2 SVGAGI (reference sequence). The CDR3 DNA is TGTGCCAGCAGTTACGAGGTACGCACAGATACGCAGTATTTT. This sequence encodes CASSYEVRTDTQYF.